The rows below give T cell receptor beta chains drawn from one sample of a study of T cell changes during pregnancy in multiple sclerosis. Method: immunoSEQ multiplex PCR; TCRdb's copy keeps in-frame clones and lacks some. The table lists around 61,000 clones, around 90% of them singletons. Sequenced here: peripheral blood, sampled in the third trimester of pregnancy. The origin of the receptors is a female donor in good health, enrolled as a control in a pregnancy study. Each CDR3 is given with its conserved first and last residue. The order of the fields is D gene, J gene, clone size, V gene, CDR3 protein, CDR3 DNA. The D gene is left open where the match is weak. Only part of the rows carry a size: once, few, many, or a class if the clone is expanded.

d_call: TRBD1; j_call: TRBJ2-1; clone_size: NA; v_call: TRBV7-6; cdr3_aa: CASSSRGHNEQFF; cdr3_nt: TGTGCCAGCAGCTCCAGGGGGCACAATGAGCAGTTCTTC
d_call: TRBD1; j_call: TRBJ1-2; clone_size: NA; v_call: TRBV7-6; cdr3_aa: CASSPTGIANYGYTF; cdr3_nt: TGTGCCAGCAGCCCGACAGGGATAGCTAACTATGGCTACACCTTC
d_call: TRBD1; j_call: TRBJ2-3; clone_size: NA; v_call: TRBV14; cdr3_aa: CASSQIGRGTTDTQYF; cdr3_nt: TGTGCCAGCAGCCAAATCGGCAGGGGGACCACAGATACGCAGTATTTT
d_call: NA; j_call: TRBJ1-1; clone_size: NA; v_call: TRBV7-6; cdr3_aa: CASSFQSYTEAFF; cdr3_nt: TGTGCCAGCAGCTTCCAGTCGTACACTGAAGCTTTCTTT
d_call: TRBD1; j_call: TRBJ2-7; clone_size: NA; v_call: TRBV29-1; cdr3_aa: CSVARGILNEQYF; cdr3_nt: TGCAGCGTTGCCAGGGGGATTCTCAACGAGCAGTACTTC
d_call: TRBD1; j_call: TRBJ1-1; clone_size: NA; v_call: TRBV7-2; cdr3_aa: CASSLDRGDEAFF; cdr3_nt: TGTGCCAGCAGCCTAGACAGGGGAGATGAAGCTTTCTTT
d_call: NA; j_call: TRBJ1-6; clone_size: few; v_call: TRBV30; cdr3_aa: CAWSPLRSSSYNSPLHF; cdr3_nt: TGTGCCTGGAGTCCCCTGAGAAGTAGCTCCTATAATTCACCCCTCCACTTT
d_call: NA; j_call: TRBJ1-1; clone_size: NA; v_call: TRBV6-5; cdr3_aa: CASSYSGGLTEAFF; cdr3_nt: TGTGCCAGCAGTTACTCGGGGGGGCTCACTGAAGCTTTCTTT
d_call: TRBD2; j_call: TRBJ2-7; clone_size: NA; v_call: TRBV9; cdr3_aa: CASSSGLAGTSGQYF; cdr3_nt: TGTGCCAGCAGCTCGGGACTAGCGGGTACCTCTGGGCAGTACTTC
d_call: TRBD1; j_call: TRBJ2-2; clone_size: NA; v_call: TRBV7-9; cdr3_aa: CASSPGQGHTGELFF; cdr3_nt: TGTGCCAGCAGCCCTGGACAGGGGCACACCGGGGAGCTGTTTTTT
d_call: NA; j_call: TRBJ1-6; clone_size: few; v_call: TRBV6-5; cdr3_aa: CATRTVSHNSPLHF; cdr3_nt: TGTGCCACCAGGACAGTTTCGCATAATTCACCCCTCCACTTT
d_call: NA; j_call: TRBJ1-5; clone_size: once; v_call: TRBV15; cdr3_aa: CATSRDPTENQPQHF; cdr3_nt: TGTGCCACCAGCAGAGATCCGACGGAGAATCAGCCCCAGCATTTT
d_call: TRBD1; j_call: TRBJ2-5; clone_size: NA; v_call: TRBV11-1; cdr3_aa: CASSSQGGETQYF; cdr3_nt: TGTGCCAGCAGCTCACAGGGGGGAGAGACCCAGTACTTC
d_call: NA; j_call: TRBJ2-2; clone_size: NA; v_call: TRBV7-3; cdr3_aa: CASSTQGNGELFF; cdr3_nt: TGTGCCAGCAGTACTCAGGGGAACGGGGAGCTGTTTTTT
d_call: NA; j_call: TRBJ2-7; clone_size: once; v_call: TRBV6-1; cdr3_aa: CASSEVLTGIYEQYF; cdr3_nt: TGTGCCAGCAGTGAAGTCCTCACCGGGATCTACGAGCAGTACTTC
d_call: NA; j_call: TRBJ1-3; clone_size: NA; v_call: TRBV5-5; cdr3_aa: CASSYHSSRPGNTIYF; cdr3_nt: TGTGCCAGCAGCTACCACAGTTCCCGACCCGGAAACACCATATATTTT
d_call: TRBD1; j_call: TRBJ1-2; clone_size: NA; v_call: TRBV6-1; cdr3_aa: CASMDRSGGYGYTF; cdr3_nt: TGTGCCAGCATGGACAGGAGCGGGGGCTATGGCTACACCTTC
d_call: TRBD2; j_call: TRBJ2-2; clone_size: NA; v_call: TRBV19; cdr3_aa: CASSIRRTSGGRNTGELFF; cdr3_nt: TGTGCCAGTAGTATCCGTAGGACTAGCGGGGGCAGGAACACCGGGGAGCTGTTTTTT
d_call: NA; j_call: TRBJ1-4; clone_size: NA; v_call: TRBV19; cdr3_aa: CASSMGTLNEKLFF; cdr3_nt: TGTGCCAGTAGTATGGGCACTCTTAATGAAAAACTGTTTTTT
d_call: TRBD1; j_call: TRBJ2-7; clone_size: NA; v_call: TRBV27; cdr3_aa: CASTDRGTYEQYF; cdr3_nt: TGTGCCAGCACGGACAGGGGGACCTACGAGCAGTACTTC
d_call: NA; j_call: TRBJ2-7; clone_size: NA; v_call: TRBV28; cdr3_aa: CASSSRDQQYF; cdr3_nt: TGTGCCAGCAGCTCGCGGGACCAGCAGTACTTC
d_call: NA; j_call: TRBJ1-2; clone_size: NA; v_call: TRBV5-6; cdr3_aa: CASSSRGGDNYGYTF; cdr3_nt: TGTGCCAGCAGCTCTCGGGGAGGGGATAACTATGGCTACACCTTC
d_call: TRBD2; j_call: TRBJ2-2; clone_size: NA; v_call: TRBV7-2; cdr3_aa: CASSATSAGELFF; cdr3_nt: TGTGCCAGCAGCGCAACTAGCGCCGGGGAGCTGTTTTTT
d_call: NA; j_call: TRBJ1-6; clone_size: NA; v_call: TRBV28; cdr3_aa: CASTTQVPDFNSPLHF; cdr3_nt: TGTGCCAGCACCACCCAGGTCCCGGACTTTAATTCACCCCTCCACTTT
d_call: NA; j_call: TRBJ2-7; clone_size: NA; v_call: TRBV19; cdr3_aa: CASSIYLATVYEQYF; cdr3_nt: TGTGCCAGTAGTATTTACCTAGCGACAGTCTACGAGCAGTACTTC
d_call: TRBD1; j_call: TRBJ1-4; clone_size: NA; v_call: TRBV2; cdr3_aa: CASRGSQGNEKLFF; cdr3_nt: TGTGCCAGCAGGGGGTCACAGGGGAATGAAAAACTGTTTTTT
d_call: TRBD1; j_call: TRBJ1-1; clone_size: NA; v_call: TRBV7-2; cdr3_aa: CASRSRPGQLNTEAFF; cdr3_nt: TGTGCCAGCAGGAGCCGTCCGGGACAGTTGAACACTGAAGCTTTCTTT
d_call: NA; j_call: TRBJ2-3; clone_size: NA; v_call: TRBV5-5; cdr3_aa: CASSLKPSTDTQYF; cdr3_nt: TGTGCCAGCAGCTTGAAGCCAAGCACAGATACGCAGTATTTT
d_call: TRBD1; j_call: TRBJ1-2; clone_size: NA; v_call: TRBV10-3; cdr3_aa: CAIRETGQYGYTF; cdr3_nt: TGTGCCATCAGGGAGACAGGGCAGTATGGCTACACCTTC
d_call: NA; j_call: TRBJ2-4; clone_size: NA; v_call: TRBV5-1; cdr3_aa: CASSPRGTSLGAQNIQYF; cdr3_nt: TGCGCCAGCAGCCCCAGAGGGACAAGCCTTGGCGCTCAAAACATTCAGTACTTC
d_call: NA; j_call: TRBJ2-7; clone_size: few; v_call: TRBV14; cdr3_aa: CASSLYYEQYF; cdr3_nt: TGTGCCAGCAGCCTTTACTACGAGCAGTACTTC
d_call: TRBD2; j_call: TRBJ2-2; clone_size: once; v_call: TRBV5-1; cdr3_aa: CASRPAGMNTGELFF; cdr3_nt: TGCGCCAGCAGGCCAGCGGGGATGAACACCGGGGAGCTGTTTTTT
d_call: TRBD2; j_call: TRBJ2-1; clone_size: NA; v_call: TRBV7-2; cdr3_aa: CASSLGGTTYNEQFF; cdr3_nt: TGTGCCAGCAGCTTGGGCGGGACTACCTACAATGAGCAGTTCTTC
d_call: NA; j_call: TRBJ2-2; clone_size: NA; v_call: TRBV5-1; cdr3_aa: CASSQGTRRNVGELFF; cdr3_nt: TGCGCCAGCAGCCAAGGGACAAGAAGAAATGTCGGGGAGCTGTTTTTT
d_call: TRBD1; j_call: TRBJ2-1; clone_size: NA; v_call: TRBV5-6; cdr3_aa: CASSLGTGLYNEQFF; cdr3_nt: TGTGCCAGCAGCTTGGGGACAGGCTTATACAATGAGCAGTTCTTC
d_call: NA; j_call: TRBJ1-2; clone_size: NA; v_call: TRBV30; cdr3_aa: CAWSRGSGYGYTF; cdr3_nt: TGTGCCTGGAGCAGGGGTTCGGGCTATGGCTACACCTTC
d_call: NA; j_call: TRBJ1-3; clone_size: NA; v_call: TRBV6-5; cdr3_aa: CASSYMGRLAGNTIYF; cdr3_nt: TGTGCCAGCAGTTACATGGGGCGCCTCGCCGGAAACACCATATATTTT
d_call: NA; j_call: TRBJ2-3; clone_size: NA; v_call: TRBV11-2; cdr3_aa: CASSLRQITSTDTQYF; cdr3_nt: TGTGCCAGCAGCTTACGACAGATAACTAGCACAGATACGCAGTATTTT
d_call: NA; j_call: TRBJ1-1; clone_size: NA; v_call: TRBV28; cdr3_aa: CACGSVASEAFF; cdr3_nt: TGTGCCTGCGGGAGCGTAGCTTCTGAAGCTTTCTTT
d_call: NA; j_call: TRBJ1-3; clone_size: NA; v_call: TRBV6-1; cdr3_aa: CASSEAAPGGPRNTIYF; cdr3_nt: TGTGCCAGCAGTGAAGCGGCCCCCGGGGGGCCTCGAAACACCATATATTTT
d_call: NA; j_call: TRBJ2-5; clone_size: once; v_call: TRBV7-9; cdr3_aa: CASSFLSSETQYF; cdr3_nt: TGTGCCAGCAGCTTCCTTAGCTCGGAGACCCAGTACTTC
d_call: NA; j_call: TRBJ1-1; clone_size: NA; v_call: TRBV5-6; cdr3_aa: CASSRGFGNTEAFF; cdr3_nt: TGTGCCAGCAGCCGAGGGTTCGGGAACACTGAAGCTTTCTTT
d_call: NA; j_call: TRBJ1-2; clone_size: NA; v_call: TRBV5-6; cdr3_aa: CASSLEWRQLFNYGYTF; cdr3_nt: TGTGCCAGCAGCTTGGAATGGCGGCAGCTTTTTAACTATGGCTACACCTTC
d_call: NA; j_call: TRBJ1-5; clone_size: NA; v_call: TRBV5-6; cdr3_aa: CASSLGQSRSNQPQHF; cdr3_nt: TGTGCCAGCAGCCTAGGACAGTCCCGTAGCAATCAGCCCCAGCATTTT
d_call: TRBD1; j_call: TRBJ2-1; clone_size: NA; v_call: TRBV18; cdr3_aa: CASSPTRTGVEQFF; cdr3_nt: TGTGCCAGCTCACCTACTAGGACAGGGGTCGAGCAGTTCTTC
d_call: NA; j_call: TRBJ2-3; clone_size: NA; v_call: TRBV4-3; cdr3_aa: CASSQEVQRTQYF; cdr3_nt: TGCGCCAGCAGCCAAGAAGTCCAGCGTACGCAGTATTTT
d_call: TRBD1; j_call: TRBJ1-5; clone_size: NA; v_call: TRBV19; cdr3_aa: CATLSGQGTQPQHF; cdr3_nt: TGTGCCACCCTCAGCGGACAGGGGACTCAGCCCCAGCATTTT
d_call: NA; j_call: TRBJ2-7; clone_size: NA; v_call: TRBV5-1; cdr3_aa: CASSSDSKNSYEQYF; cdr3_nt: TGCGCCAGCAGCTCTGACAGCAAGAACTCCTACGAGCAGTACTTC
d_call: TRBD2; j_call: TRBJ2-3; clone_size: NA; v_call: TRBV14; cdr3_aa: CASSQASGGRHTQYF; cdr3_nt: TGTGCCAGCAGCCAAGCTAGCGGGGGCCGCCATACGCAGTATTTT
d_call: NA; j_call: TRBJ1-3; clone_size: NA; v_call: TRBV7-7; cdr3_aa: CASSLSRGSGNTIYF; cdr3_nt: TGTGCTAGCAGCTTAAGTCGGGGCTCTGGAAACACCATATATTTT
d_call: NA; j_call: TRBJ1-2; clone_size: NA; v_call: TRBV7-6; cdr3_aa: CASSLGLRDLYGYTF; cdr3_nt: TGTGCCAGCAGCTTAGGACTTCGCGACCTTTATGGCTACACCTTC